This T cell receptor (beta chain) was documented in a study of cytomegalovirus exposure and HLA in healthy donors. Generated by immunoSEQ multiplex PCR, the TCRdb table keeps only in-frame clones and is missing some. The sample holds about 150,000 clones, about 87% seen once. As concerns this clone: The target antigen is unknown.

Per germline, CDR1 SNHLY and CDR2 FYNNEI. V lost 6 bases to trimming and J lost 5 bases; unmatched junction nucleotides: 5. This CDR3 has 13 amino acids. Study-level findings and limits: Clusters of TCRs from the first cohort tended to co-occur in the 120 or so validation repertoires (as a later analysis found). High specificity and sensitivity for cytomegalovirus status were reported for the classifier. In vitro data verified a few CMV-associated chains as specific for CMV antigens.

This sequence joins TRBV2 and TRBJ2-7, with 9 bases fitting TRBD1. Source material: PBMCs. This TCR was recovered from a woman aged 25 to 39 in good health and CMV-seropositive. Written as DNA, the CDR3 is TGTGCCAGCAGCGGACAGGGGATCAACGAGCAGTACTTC. This translates into CASSGQGINEQYF.